The TCR beta chain described here comes from a study of blood T cells in healthy people across ages. This clonotype has a handful of counts. The use of a sample-barcoded 5' primer and a J-beta primer mix characterized a second PCR of 7 to 11 cycles. A single record per CDR3 protein comes from TCRdb applying MiXCR to the 5' RACE reads. The data contain more than 600,000 distinct CDR3 sequences, around 25% of them singletons. The same specimen was also included in a second study, on T cells of mothers and their children.

This sequence originates from a boy aged 5-17 years in good health. Sequencing was performed on blood.

DNA for the CDR3: TGCGCCAGCAGCTTCGGACTAGCGGGTAACTACGAGCAGTACTTC. It translates to CASSFGLAGNYEQYF. V gene TRBV5-1 combines with J gene TRBJ2-7, with TRBD2 matching 11 bases. The CDR3 sequence is 15 residues long. V was pared by 2 bases and J by 3 bases, with 4 bases of the junction left unmatched. Germline assignment: CDR1 SGHRS and CDR2 YFSETQ. Combining the CDR3 with reference TRBV5-1 and TRBJ2-7 gives the whole variable domain KAGVTQTPRYLIKTRGQQVTLSCSPISGHRSVSWYQQTPGQGLQFLFEYFSETQRNKGNFPGRFSGRQFSNSRSEMNVSTLELGDSALYLCASSFGLAGNYEQYFGPGTRLTVT.